What follows are 8 T cell receptor beta chains derived from one specimen sequenced in a study of PD-1 blockade in classical Hodgkin lymphoma (TCRdb year 2020). Library preparation was by the immunoSEQ multiplex PCR assay. As stored in TCRdb, this immuneACCESS dataset retains in-frame rearrangements with V and J assigned. A fraction of the clones does not appear; measured against another copy, unresolved V genes explain less than half of the discrepancy, and the remainder lacks a known reason. The sample yields roughly 13,000 clones; roughly four fifths were counted once. The top ten clonotypes cover roughly 0.93% of the sample. Taken with the paper, the label for time point translates to: cycle 4 day 1 (C4D1), after more than five weeks of nivolumab. All trial patients had relapsed after autologous stem cell transplantation, with cohorts A, B and C differing in prior brentuximab vedotin exposure. CD4+ T cells were purified from thawed PBMCs by magnetic negative selection with a Miltenyi CD4+ T cell isolation kit.

The sample consisted of CD4+ T cells from blood, taken before the fourth cycle of nivolumab. The origin of the receptors is a human donor with classical Hodgkin lymphoma.

The chain has TRBV19 and TRBJ2-2; tentative D call: TRBD1 (5 bases). Germline values: CDR1 LNHDA, CDR2 SQIVND (reference sequence). Trimming removed 6 bases from V and 2 bases from J, with 22 bases in between. This CDR3 is 18 amino acids long. The chain's CDR3 is CASSRPTLRRTNTGELFF. The DNA for the CDR3 is TGTGCCAGTAGCCGCCCCACTCTGAGGCGGACAAACACCGGGGAGCTGTTTTTT.

The V call is TRBV7-2, the J call TRBJ1-1, with D perhaps matching TRBD1 (6 bases). The germline gives CDR1 SGHTA, CDR2 FQGNSA. The germline V and J ends were trimmed by 1 base and 0 bases, with 6 bases remaining between them. The CDR3 extends over 14 amino acids. The CDR3 coding sequence is TGTGCCAGCAGCTTAGGACAGGTGAACACTGAAGCTTTCTTT. Translated: CASSLGQVNTEAFF.

The chain combines TRBV5-4 with TRBJ2-2; TRBD2 matches at 11 bases. V shed 4 bases and J 8 bases; nucleotides not matched to a gene: 4. The CDR3 has 14 amino acids. Germline values: CDR1 SGHNT, CDR2 YYREEE (reference sequence). This CDR3 is CASSRTSGLGELFF. CDR3 sequence (DNA): TGTGCCAGCAGCCGGACTAGCGGGTTAGGGGAGCTGTTTTTT.

The J gene is TRBJ1-2, the V gene TRBV19; 10 nucleotides align to TRBD1. This CDR3 spans 15 amino acids. In germline, CDR1 is LNHDA, CDR2 SQIVND (reference sequence). V lost 5 bases and J lost 4; bases outside the gene matches: 7. CDR3 nucleotide sequence: TGTGCCAGTAGTGTAACGGGACAGGGGTTCTATGGCTACACCTTC. This translates into CASSVTGQGFYGYTF.

The rearrangement joins TRBV28 to TRBJ1-1; 10 bases are shared with TRBD1. Germline loops: CDR1 MDHEN, CDR2 SYDVKM. The CDR3 consists of 14 residues. The V gene end was trimmed by 8 bases and the J gene end by 4 bases; junction bases not matched to a gene: 7. This chain's CDR3 is CASWTGGSVTEAFF. CDR3 sequence (DNA): TGTGCCAGCTGGACAGGGGGTAGTGTCACTGAAGCTTTCTTT.

The chain carries TRBV7-2 and TRBJ2-5, with 9 bases aligning to TRBD2. The CDR3 loop spans 16 amino acids. Germline CDR1 SGHTA, CDR2 FQGNSA. The V gene end was trimmed by 5 bases and the J gene end by 2 bases; junction bases not matched to a gene: 9. CDR3 sequence (DNA): TGTGCCAGCAGCCCCCGACTAGCGGACAATCAAGAGACCCAGTACTTC. Translating gives CASSPRLADNQETQYF.

This chain links TRBV11-2 with TRBJ2-1; TRBD2 matches at 8 bases. This CDR3 is 16 amino acids long. Germline V gene lookup returns CDR1 SGHAT and CDR2 FQNNGV. V shed 6 bases, J shed 0 bases, and the junction held 7 bases outside the gene matches. CDR3 DNA: TGTGCCAGCAGACCGGCTCGGGGGGGCTCCTACAATGAGCAGTTCTTC. Its translation: CASRPARGGSYNEQFF. The variable domain in full, completed from reference TRBV11-2 and TRBJ2-1, reads EAGVAQSPRYKIIEKRQSVAFWCNPISGHATLYWYQQILGQGPKLLIQFQNNGVVDDSQLPKDRFSAERLKGVDSTLKIQPAKLEDSAVYLCASRPARGGSYNEQFFGPGTRLTVL.

This chain uses TRBV5-1 with TRBJ2-1; the D gene is possibly TRBD2 (6 bases). CDR3 length: 15 amino acids. The V gene's germline CDR1 is SGHRS and CDR2 YFSETQ. Trimming took off 2 bases at V and 0 bases at J, with 9 bases between the two ends. The CDR3 reads CASSFGSGSYNEQFF. The CDR3 nucleotides read TGCGCCAGCAGCTTCGGTAGCGGCTCCTACAATGAGCAGTTCTTC.